Included here is one T cell receptor beta chain sequence, with context. Its antigen is not yet known. No much larger clone is present one base from it, and per-base qualities are unavailable. Taken from the germline V gene, the CDR1 and CDR2 loops are WSHSY and SAAADI. For this chain, trimming is 6 bases at the V end and 4 bases at the J end, and the number of junction bases without a gene match is 3. The CDR3 runs 13 residues from the cysteine to the phenylalanine. Only the CDR3 DNA is retained, 39 bases long and in frame from the first base. TCRbeta CDR3 regions were amplified from genomic DNA by means of the immunoSEQ Assay, a bias-controlled multiplex PCR. From the authors' description of their analysis: Within the assay, amplification of reference gene primers was used to estimate how many nucleated cells each sample contained. To quantify the absolute abundance of each unique TCRbeta CDR3 rearrangement, sequence reads were collapsed and filtered. Productive Simpson clonality was computed per sample as the square root of Simpson's diversity index over productive rearrangements. TCRdb re-hosts the immuneACCESS table, in-frame sequences only. Its copies lack some clones; in the studies checked, an unresolved V gene accounts for under half of them, and the cause for the rest is not known. Clonal size and the V and J genes are those of that table, whereas D and trimming came from the DNA. For this sample there are some 240,000 clones; more than 75% appear just once. Around 11% of the sample belongs to the ten largest clones.

The collaborating institutions used their own protocols to collect whole blood in K2EDTA tubes. Collaborator samples were shipped for TCRbeta analysis as frozen whole blood, isolated PBMCs, or DNA extracted from either sample type. This sample is drawn from a study of blood T cell repertoires in COVID-19 (TCRdb year 2020). Describing the broader study: Samples covering the acute and convalescent phases of COVID-19 were provided by collaborators in the United States, Italy and Spain. The material from the prospective study consisted of cDNA or gDNA derived from T cells, B-cell-depleted T cells, or PBMCs. Subjects who had been exposed to COVID-19, were actively infected with it, or had recovered from it provided the deeply sampled blood TCRbeta repertoires that made up the dataset. The repertoires were made available in a free public database intended to serve as a resource for research on the immune response to SARS-CoV-2. The samples were drawn from two sources: the first 160 participants of the ongoing ImmuneRACE study, and approximately 1,300 subjects contributed by 6 global collaborators. Nearly every sample came with metadata listing a de-identified subject ID, COVID-19 status, age in years and sex. Where available, HLA class I and class II types were taken from metadata supplied by the sample provider and were not determined by assay-based typing. Overall results and qualifications from the work: How much clinical and demographic metadata was included differed by source and by participant, and the metadata was provided uncurated.

Sequencing was done on a sample of peripheral blood. This clonotype originated in a woman aged 60-75 years with active or convalescent COVID-19. The chain is made from TRBV10-2 and TRBJ1-2; 9 bases in the junction line up with TRBD1. The DNA sequence is TGCGCCAGCAGACAGGGGGCCGTCTATGGCTACACCTTC. This sequence encodes CASRQGAVYGYTF.